The source of this T cell receptor (beta chain) is a study of identical twins. The CDR3 loop spans 14 amino acids. V dropped 3 bases and J dropped 5; count of bases not matched to a gene: 6. The germline V gene encodes CDR1 KGHSH and CDR2 LQKENI. Healthy Caucasians alone served as donors. This clonotype was seen more than once but under ten times. Template switching, a step in the protocol, added a universal primer site, and cDNA carried unique molecular identifiers. MiXCR, applied by TCRdb to the 5' RACE reads, yields one record per CDR3 protein. The data contain fewer than 350,000 distinct CDR3 sequences, under 9% of them seen just once; the ten biggest clones take up approximately 2.1%. The same sample was also studied in work on yellow fever vaccine responses in identical twins.

The clonotype comes from a woman aged 18 to 35 in good health. The chain is built from TRBV18 and TRBJ1-2; 7 nucleotides align to TRBD1. Sequencing was performed on memory (CD45RO+) T cells sorted from blood. The CDR3, as DNA: TGTGCCAGCTCACCCCCCCGGGACAGTTATGGCTACACCTTC. Protein: CASSPPRDSYGYTF.